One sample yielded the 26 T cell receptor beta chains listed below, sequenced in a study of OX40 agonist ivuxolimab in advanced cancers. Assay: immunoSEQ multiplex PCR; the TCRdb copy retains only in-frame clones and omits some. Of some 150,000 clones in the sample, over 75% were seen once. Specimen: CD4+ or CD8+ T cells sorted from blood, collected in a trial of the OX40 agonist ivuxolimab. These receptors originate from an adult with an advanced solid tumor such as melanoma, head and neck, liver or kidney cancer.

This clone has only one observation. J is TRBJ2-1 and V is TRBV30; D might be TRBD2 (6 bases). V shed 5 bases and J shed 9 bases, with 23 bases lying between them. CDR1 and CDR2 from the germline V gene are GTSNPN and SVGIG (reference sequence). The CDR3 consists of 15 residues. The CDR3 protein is CAWAPESIREREQFF. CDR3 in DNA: TGTGCCTGGGCACCGGAGTCTATCCGGGAGCGTGAGCAGTTCTTC.

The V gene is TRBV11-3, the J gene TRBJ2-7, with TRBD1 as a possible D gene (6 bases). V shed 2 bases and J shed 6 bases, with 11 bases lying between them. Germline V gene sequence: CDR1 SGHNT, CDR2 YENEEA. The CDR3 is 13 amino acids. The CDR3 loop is CASSLTQGSEQYF. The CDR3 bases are TGTGCCAGCAGCTTAACACAGGGCAGCGAGCAGTACTTC.

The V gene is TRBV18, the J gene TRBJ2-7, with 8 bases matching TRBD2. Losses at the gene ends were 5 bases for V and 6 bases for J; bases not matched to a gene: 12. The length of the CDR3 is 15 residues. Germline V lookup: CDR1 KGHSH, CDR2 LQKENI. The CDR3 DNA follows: TGTGCCAGCTCATCTAGCGGGCCCATACCCAGCGAGCAGTACTTC. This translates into CASSSSGPIPSEQYF.

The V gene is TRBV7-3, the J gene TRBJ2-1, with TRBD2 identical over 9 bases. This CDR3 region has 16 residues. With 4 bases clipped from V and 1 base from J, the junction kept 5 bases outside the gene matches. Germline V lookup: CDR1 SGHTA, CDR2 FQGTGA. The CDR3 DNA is TGTGCCAGCAGCTCATCTAGCGGGACATCCTACAATGAGCAGTTCTTC. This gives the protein CASSSSSGTSYNEQFF.

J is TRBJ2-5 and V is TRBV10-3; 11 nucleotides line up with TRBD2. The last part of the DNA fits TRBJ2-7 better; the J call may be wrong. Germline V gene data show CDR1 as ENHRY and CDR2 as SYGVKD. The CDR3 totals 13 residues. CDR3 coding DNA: TGTGCCACCAAGCTAGCGGGAGGTTCCGAGCAGTACTTC. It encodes CATKLAGGSEQYF.

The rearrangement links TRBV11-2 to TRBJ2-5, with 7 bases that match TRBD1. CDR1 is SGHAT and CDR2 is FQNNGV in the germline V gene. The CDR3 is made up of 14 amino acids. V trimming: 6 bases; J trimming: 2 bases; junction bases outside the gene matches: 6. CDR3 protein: CASRPPGQQETQYF. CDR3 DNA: TGTGCCAGCAGACCCCCGGGACAGCAAGAGACCCAGTACTTC. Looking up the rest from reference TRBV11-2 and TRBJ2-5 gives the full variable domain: EAGVAQSPRYKIIEKRQSVAFWCNPISGHATLYWYQQILGQGPKLLIQFQNNGVVDDSQLPKDRFSAERLKGVDSTLKIQPAKLEDSAVYLCASRPPGQQETQYFGPGTRLLVL.

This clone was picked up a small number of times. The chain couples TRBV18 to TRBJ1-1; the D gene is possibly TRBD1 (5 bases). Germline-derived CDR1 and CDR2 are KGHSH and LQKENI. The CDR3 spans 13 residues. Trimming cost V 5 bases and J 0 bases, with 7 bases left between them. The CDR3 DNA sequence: TGTGCCAGCTCAGGGGACCTGAACACTGAAGCTTTCTTT. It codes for CASSGDLNTEAFF.

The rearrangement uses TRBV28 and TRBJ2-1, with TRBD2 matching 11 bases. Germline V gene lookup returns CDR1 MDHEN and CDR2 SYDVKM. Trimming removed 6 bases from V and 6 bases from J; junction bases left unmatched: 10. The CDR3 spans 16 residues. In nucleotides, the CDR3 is TGTGCCAGCAGCTATGTGCTAGCGGGAGGAGGCAATGAGCAGTTCTTC. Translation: CASSYVLAGGGNEQFF.

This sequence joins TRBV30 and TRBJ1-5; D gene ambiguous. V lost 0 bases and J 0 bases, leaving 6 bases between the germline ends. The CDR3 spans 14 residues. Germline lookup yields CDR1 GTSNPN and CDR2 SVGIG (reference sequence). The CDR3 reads CAWSVGTSNQPQHF. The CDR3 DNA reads TGTGCCTGGAGTGTAGGAACTAGCAATCAGCCCCAGCATTTT.

This CDR3 reads CASSPTWSGRGVGELFF. CDR3 nucleotides: TGCGCCAGCAGCCCGACCTGGAGCGGGAGGGGGGTCGGGGAGCTGTTTTTT. The chain combines TRBV4-3 with TRBJ2-2, with 10 positions matching TRBD2. This CDR3 comprises 17 residues. Trimming removed 4 bases from V and 7 bases from J; junction bases left unmatched: 12. Germline V CDR1 and CDR2: LGHNA, YSLEER.

In DNA, the CDR3 is TGTGCCAGTAGTGCGCTAAGGGGTAATTCACCCCTCCACTTT. It encodes CASSALRGNSPLHF. The chain combines TRBV19 with TRBJ1-6; D is perhaps TRBD1 (5 bases). The CDR3 is 14 amino acids. V was shortened by 5 bases and J by 6 bases, with 11 bases between the two germline ends. Germline values: CDR1 LNHDA, CDR2 SQIVND (reference sequence).

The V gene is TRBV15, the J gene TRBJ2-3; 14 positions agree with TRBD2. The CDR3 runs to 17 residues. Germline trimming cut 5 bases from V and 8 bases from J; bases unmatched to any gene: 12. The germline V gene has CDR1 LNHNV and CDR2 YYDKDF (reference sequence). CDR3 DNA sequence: TGTGCCACCAGCGCCGGGACTAGCGGGAGTTTGGAGAGTACGCAGTATTTT. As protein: CATSAGTSGSLESTQYF.

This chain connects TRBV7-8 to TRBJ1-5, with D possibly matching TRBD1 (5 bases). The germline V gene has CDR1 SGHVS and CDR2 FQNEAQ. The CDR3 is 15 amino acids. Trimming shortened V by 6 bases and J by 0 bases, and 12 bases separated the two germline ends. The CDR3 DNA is TGTGCCAGCAGTTACGGGACCTATAGCAATCAGCCCCAGCATTTT. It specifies CASSYGTYSNQPQHF.

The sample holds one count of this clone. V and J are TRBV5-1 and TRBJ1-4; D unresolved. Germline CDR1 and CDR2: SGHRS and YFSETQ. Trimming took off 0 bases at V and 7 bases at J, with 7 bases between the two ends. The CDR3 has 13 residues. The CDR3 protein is CASSLARGEKLFF. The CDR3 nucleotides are TGCGCCAGCAGCTTGGCCCGGGGTGAAAAACTGTTTTTT.

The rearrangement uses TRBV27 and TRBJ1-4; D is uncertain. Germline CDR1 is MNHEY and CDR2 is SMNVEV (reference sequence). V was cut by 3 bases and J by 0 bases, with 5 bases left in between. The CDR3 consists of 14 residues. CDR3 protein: CASSLGSTNEKLFF. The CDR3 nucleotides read TGTGCCAGCAGTTTGGGTTCAACTAATGAAAAACTGTTTTTT.

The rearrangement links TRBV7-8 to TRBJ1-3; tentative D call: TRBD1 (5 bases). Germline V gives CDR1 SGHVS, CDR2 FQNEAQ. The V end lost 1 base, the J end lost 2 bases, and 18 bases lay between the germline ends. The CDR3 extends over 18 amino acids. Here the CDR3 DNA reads TGTGCCAGCAGCTTAGTGATGCACGCTGGGGCAGCTGGAAACACCATATATTTT. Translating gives CASSLVMHAGAAGNTIYF. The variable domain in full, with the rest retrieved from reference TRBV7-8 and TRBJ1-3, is GAGVSQSPRYKVAKRGQDVALRCDPISGHVSLFWYQQALGQGPEFLTYFQNEAQLDKSGLPSDRFFAERPEGSVSTLKIQRTQQEDSAVYLCASSLVMHAGAAGNTIYFGEGSWLTVV.

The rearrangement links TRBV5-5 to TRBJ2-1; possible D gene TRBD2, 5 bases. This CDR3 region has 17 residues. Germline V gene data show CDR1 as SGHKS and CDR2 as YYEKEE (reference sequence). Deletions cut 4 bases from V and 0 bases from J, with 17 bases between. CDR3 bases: TGTGCCAGCAGCCGCATTTGGACGGGAAGCTCCTACAATGAGCAGTTCTTC. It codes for CASSRIWTGSSYNEQFF.

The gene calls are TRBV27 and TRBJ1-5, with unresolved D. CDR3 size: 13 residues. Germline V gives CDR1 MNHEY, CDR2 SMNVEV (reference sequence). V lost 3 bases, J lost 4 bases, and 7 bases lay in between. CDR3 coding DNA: TGTGCCAGCAGTTTGACCCGGAATCAGCCCCAGCATTTT. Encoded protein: CASSLTRNQPQHF.

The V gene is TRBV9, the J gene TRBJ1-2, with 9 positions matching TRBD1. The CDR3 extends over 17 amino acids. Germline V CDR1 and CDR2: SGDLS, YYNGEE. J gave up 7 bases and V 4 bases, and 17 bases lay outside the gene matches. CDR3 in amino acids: CASSRASSRDREGGYTF. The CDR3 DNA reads TGTGCCAGCAGCCGAGCGTCTTCCCGGGACAGGGAGGGTGGCTACACCTTC.

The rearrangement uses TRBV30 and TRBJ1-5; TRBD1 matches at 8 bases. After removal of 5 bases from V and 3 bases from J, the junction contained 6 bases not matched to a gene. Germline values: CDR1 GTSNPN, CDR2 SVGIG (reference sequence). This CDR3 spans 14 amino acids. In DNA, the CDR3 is TGTGCCTGGGGGCAGGGGGCAAACAATCAGCCCCAGCATTTT. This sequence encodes CAWGQGANNQPQHF.

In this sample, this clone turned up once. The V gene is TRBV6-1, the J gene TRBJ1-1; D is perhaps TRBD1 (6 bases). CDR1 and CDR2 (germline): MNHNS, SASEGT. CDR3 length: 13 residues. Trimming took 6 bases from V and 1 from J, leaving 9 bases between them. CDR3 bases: TGTGCCAGCAGGGAGACAGGGAACACTGAAGCTTTCTTT. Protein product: CASRETGNTEAFF.

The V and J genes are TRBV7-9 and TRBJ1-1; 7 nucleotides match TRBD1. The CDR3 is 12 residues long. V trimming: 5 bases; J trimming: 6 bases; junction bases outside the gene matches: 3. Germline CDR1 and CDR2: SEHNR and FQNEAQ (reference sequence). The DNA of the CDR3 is TGTGCCAGCAGCCGACAGGGTCCTGAAGCTTTCTTT. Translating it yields CASSRQGPEAFF.

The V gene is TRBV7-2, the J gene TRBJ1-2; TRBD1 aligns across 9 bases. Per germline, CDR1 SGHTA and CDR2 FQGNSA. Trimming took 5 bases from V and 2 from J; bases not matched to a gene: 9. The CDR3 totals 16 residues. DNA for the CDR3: TGTGCCAGCAGCCTAAATGGACAGGGGATGAACTATGGCTACACCTTC. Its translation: CASSLNGQGMNYGYTF.

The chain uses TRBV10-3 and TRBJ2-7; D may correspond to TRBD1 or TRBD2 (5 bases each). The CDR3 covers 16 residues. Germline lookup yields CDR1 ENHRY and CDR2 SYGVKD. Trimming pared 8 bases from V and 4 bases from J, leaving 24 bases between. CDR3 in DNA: TGTGCCATCTCGGCTCTGGGGGAGTCGGCTACGTACGAGCAGTACTTC. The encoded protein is CAISALGESATYEQYF.

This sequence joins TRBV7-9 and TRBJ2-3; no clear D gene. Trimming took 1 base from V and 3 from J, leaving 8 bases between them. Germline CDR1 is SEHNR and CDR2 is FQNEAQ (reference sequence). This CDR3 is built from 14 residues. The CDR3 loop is CASSLVSETDTQYF. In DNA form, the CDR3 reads TGTGCCAGCAGCTTAGTGTCCGAGACAGATACGCAGTATTTT.

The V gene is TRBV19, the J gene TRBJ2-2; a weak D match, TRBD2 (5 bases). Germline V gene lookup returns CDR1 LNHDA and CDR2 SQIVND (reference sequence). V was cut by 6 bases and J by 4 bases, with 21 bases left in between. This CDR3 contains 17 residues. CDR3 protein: CASSFPGRTDFTGELFF. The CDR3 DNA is TGTGCCAGTAGCTTTCCCGGACGGACTGACTTCACCGGGGAGCTGTTTTTT.